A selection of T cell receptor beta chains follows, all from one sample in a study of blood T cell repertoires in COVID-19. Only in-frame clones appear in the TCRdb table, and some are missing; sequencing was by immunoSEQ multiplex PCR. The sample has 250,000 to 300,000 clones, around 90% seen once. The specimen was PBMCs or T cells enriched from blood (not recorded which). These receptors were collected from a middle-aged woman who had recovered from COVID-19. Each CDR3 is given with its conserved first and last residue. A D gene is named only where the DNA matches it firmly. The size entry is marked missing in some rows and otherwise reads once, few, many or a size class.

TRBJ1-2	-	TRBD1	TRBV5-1	CASSLIQGMGYTF	TGCGCCAGCAGCTTGATACAGGGGATGGGCTACACCTTC
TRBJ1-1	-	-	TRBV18	CASSTGQGGTEAFF	TGTGCCAGCTCAACCGGCCAGGGAGGCACTGAAGCTTTCTTT
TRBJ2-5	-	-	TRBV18	CASSRGSNQETQYF	TGTGCCAGCTCGAGAGGCAGTAACCAAGAGACCCAGTACTTC
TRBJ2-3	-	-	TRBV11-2	CASSSLSTPTLTDTQYF	TGTGCCAGCAGCTCCTTGTCAACTCCCACCCTCACAGATACGCAGTATTTT
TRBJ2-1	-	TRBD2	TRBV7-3	CASSLRTRGTSGTNEQFF	TGTGCCAGCAGCTTGAGAACCCGCGGGACTAGCGGGACCAATGAGCAGTTCTTC
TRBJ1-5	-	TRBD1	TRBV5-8	CASSPGQAYSNQPQHF	TGTGCCAGCAGCCCGGGACAGGCCTATAGCAATCAGCCCCAGCATTTT
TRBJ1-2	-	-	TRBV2	CASSRTELGGYTF	TGTGCCAGCAGCAGGACAGAACTAGGTGGCTACACCTTC
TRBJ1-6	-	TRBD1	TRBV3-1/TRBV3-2	CASGDRGIAGSPLHF	TGTGCCAGCGGAGACAGGGGGATTGCTGGCTCACCCCTCCACTTT
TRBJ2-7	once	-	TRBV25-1	CASSEYLPYEQYF	TGTGCCAGCAGTGAATACCTCCCGTACGAGCAGTACTTC
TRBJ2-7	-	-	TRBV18	CASSPTLAVYEQYF	TGTGCCAGCTCACCAACACTAGCAGTCTACGAGCAGTACTTC
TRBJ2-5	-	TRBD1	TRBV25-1	CASSEFTGEETQYF	TGTGCCAGCAGTGAATTTACAGGGGAAGAGACCCAGTACTTC
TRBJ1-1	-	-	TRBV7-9	CASSRGHPNTEAFF	TGTGCCAGCAGCCGTGGACACCCGAACACTGAAGCTTTCTTT
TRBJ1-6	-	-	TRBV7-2	CASSQYRAHNSPLHF	TGTGCCAGCAGCCAATACAGGGCCCATAATTCACCCCTCCACTTT
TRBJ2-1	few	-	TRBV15	CATRPPARPYNEQFF	TGTGCCACCAGACCTCCGGCGCGGCCCTACAATGAGCAGTTCTTC
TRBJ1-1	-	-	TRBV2	CASSEFGNREGTEAFF	TGTGCCAGCAGTGAATTTGGGAACAGGGAGGGCACTGAAGCTTTCTTT
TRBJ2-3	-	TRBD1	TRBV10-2	CASTSPDRGQDTQYF	TGCGCCAGCACCTCCCCGGACAGGGGACAAGATACGCAGTATTTT
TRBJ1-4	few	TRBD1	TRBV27	CASSGLAGGRTNEKLFF	TGTGCCAGCAGTGGTCTGGCAGGGGGGAGGACTAATGAAAAACTGTTTTTT
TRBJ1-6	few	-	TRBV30	CAWSVLDRSLHF	TGTGCCTGGAGTGTACTTGACAGATCCCTCCACTTT
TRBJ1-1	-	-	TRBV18	CASSQGFGNTEAFF	TGTGCCAGCTCACAGGGGTTCGGGAACACTGAAGCTTTCTTT
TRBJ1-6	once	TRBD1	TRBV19	CASSIGTGSGSPLHF	TGTGCCAGTAGTATCGGGACAGGGAGCGGTTCACCCCTCCACTTT
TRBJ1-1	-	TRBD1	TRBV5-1	CASSPTRGPGTEAFF	TGCGCCAGCAGCCCTACGAGGGGGCCGGGCACTGAAGCTTTCTTT
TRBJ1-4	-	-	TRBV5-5	CASSPILAGEKLFF	TGTGCCAGCAGCCCGATTTTAGCGGGTGAAAAACTGTTTTTT
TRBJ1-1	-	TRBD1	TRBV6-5	CASSYGTGGSTEAFF	TGTGCCAGCAGTTATGGCACAGGGGGCTCCACTGAAGCTTTCTTT
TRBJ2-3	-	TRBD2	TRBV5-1	CASSLAPSGRADTQYF	TGCGCCAGCAGCTTGGCCCCTAGCGGGAGGGCGGATACGCAGTATTTT
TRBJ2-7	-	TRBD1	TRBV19	CASSSDRGPPYEQYF	TGTGCCAGTAGTAGCGACAGGGGTCCCCCCTACGAGCAGTACTTC
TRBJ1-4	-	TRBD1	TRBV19	CATGTGGTVTNEKLFF	TGTGCCACAGGGACAGGGGGAACAGTAACTAATGAAAAACTGTTTTTT
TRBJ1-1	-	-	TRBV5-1	CASSLVGRTEAFF	TGCGCCAGCAGCTTGGTCGGGAGGACTGAAGCTTTCTTT
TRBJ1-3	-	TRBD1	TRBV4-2	CATSQGGPGNTIYF	TGTGCCACTTCACAGGGGGGCCCTGGAAACACCATATATTTT
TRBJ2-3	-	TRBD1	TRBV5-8	CASSWGTGASTDTQYF	TGTGCCAGCAGCTGGGGGACAGGGGCTAGCACAGATACGCAGTATTTT
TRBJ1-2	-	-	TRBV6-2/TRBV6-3	CASSYRSGSGYTF	TGTGCCAGCAGTTACCGATCGGGGTCCGGCTACACCTTC
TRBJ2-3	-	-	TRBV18	CASSPRQLASTDTQYF	TGTGCCAGCTCACCGAGACAGCTCGCTAGCACAGATACGCAGTATTTT
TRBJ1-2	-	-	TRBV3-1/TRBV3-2	CASSRREYYGYTF	TGTGCCAGCAGCCGCAGGGAATACTATGGCTACACCTTC
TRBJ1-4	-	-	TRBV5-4	CASSLGGSGNEKLFF	TGTGCCAGCAGCTTGGGTGGGTCAGGGAATGAAAAACTGTTTTTT
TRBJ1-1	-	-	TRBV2	CASSEGRGTEAFF	TGTGCCAGCAGTGAGGGTAGGGGCACTGAAGCTTTCTTT
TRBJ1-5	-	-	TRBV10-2	CASSETLAGGVQPQHF	TGCGCCAGCAGTGAGACACTGGCAGGCGGGGTTCAGCCCCAGCATTTT